These 9 T cell receptor beta chains share one sample of origin, sequenced in a study of blood T cell repertoires in COVID-19. This table comes from immunoSEQ multiplex PCR, and its TCRdb copy is limited to in-frame clones, with some not included. The data hold almost 95,000 clones, with more than 65% observed a single time. The sequenced sample was peripheral blood. These receptors originate from a man aged 60 to 75 with acute or convalescent COVID-19.

The chain couples TRBV9 to TRBJ1-2; TRBD1 matches 11 bases. V was clipped by 3 bases and J by 4 bases; unmatched bases: 5. The CDR3 is 15 residues long. CDR1 is SGDLS and CDR2 is YYNGEE in the germline V gene. The CDR3 protein is CASSGTGGKSYGYTF. The DNA of the CDR3 is TGTGCCAGCAGCGGGACAGGGGGCAAGTCCTATGGCTACACCTTC. Using reference TRBV9 and TRBJ1-2 for the parts outside the CDR3, the full variable domain is DSGVTQTPKHLITATGQRVTLRCSPRSGDLSVYWYQQSLDQGLQFLIQYYNGEERAKGNILERFSAQQFPDLHSELNLSSLELGDSALYFCASSGTGGKSYGYTFGSGTRLTVV.

The genes are TRBV29-1 and TRBJ2-7, with 11 nucleotides matching TRBD1. Germline V gene sequence: CDR1 SQVTM, CDR2 ANQGSEA. After removal of 3 bases from V and 5 bases from J, the junction contained 6 bases not matched to a gene. CDR3 length: 14 amino acids. The CDR3 here is CSVDRDRGSHEQYF. The CDR3 DNA follows: TGCAGCGTTGATCGGGACAGGGGGTCTCACGAGCAGTACTTC.

The chain joins TRBV19 to TRBJ2-5; 13 nucleotides agree with TRBD2. CDR1 LNHDA and CDR2 SQIVND come from the germline V gene (reference sequence). Trimming cost V 0 bases and J 5 bases; bases outside gene matches: 12. The CDR3 consists of 19 residues. CDR3 amino acids: CASSIELAGGQPTRETQYF. As DNA, the CDR3 is TGTGCCAGTAGTATAGAACTAGCGGGGGGGCAACCGACCAGGGAGACCCAGTACTTC.

This chain connects TRBV7-9 to TRBJ2-2; 10 nucleotides align to TRBD1. CDR1 and CDR2 (germline): SEHNR, FQNEAQ (reference sequence). V shed 7 bases and J 4 bases; nucleotides not matched to a gene: 9. The CDR3 has 16 amino acids. CDR3: CASTRRGQGITGELFF. In DNA, the CDR3 is TGTGCCAGCACCAGAAGGGGACAGGGGATCACCGGGGAGCTGTTTTTT.

This clone was found a few times. This chain links TRBV7-8 with TRBJ2-5, with D possibly matching TRBD2 (7 bases). Looked up from germline, CDR1 is SGHVS and CDR2 is FQNEAQ. Trimming cost V 1 base and J 5 bases, with 14 bases left between them. The CDR3 runs 15 residues. The CDR3 DNA follows: TGTGCCAGCAGCTTAGAGGCAGGGAGGGGGGAGACCCAGTACTTC. Amino acid sequence: CASSLEAGRGETQYF.

The gene calls are TRBV27 and TRBJ1-1; a possible D gene is TRBD1 (6 bases). The germline CDR1 and CDR2 sequences are MNHEY and SMNVEV (reference sequence). V lost 6 bases and J lost 13, with 24 bases in between. This CDR3 has 14 amino acids. CDR3 in amino acids: CASRVNRDTSQGFF. CDR3 sequence (DNA): TGTGCCAGCAGAGTCAACCGGGACACCAGCCAGGGTTTCTTT.

The rearrangement joins TRBV7-3 to TRBJ1-2; 8 positions agree with TRBD1. Losses at the gene ends were 5 bases for V and 2 bases for J; bases not matched to a gene: 4. The CDR3 is 14 residues long. The germline V gene has CDR1 SGHTA and CDR2 FQGTGA. Written as DNA, the CDR3 is TGTGCCAGCAGCCCGGGACAGGCAAACTATGGCTACACCTTC. Its protein product is CASSPGQANYGYTF.

This chain uses TRBV18 with TRBJ2-7; 7 bases are shared with TRBD1. V was pared by 4 bases and J by 1 base, with 10 bases of the junction left unmatched. Germline CDR1 is KGHSH and CDR2 is LQKENI. The CDR3 length is 16 residues. This chain's CDR3 is CASSRRSGTASYEQYF. Here the CDR3 DNA reads TGTGCCAGCTCACGGAGGTCCGGGACAGCATCCTACGAGCAGTACTTC.

The chain joins TRBV29-1 to TRBJ2-3; the D gene is possibly TRBD1 (6 bases). Germline CDR1 SQVTM, CDR2 ANQGSEA. Trimming removed 3 bases from V and 4 bases from J, with 8 bases in between. The CDR3 totals 12 residues. CDR3: CSVEQGPDTQYF. The CDR3 coding sequence is TGCAGCGTTGAGCAGGGGCCAGATACGCAGTATTTT.